The 9 T cell receptor beta chains in this list originate from one sample, sequenced in a study of CXCR3-negative and CXCR3-positive naive CD8 T cells. Researchers prepared the TRB cDNA libraries using 5' RACE with UMI labels. Reprocessing the 5' RACE reads, TCRdb reports a single entry for every CDR3 protein and omits DNA. Its clone listing holds roughly 86,000 distinct CDR3 sequences. What was sequenced was naive CXCR3- CD8+ T cells from blood. Documented subset: CD45RO-CCR7+CD27+CD95- naive CD8+ T cells lacking CXCR3 (TNR3-). The receptors stem from a human donor in good health. Some clones in this sample may be carry-over from other donors' samples.

V and J are TRBV6-2 or TRBV6-3 and TRBJ1-6. The CDR3 is 12 residues long. CDR1 and CDR2 (germline): MNHEY, SVGEGT. The chain's CDR3 is CAADNYNSPLHF.

The chain has TRBV5-1 and TRBJ2-1; TCRdb lists TRBD1, though no DNA is available to test this call. Germline V gives CDR1 SGHRS, CDR2 YFSETQ. The length of the CDR3 is 17 residues. The CDR3 is CASSSPLTGGSYNEQFF.

The chain employs TRBV11-2 and TRBJ2-2. The CDR3 runs 17 residues. Germline V lookup: CDR1 SGHAT, CDR2 FQNNGV. The CDR3 region is CASSLSADLTVTGELFF. The full variable domain, completed using reference TRBV11-2 and TRBJ2-2, is EAGVAQSPRYKIIEKRQSVAFWCNPISGHATLYWYQQILGQGPKLLIQFQNNGVVDDSQLPKDRFSAERLKGVDSTLKIQPAKLEDSAVYLCASSLSADLTVTGELFFGEGSRLTVL.

V gene TRBV5-6 combines with J gene TRBJ2-1. Germline V gene lookup returns CDR1 SGHDT and CDR2 YYEEEE. This CDR3 contains 13 residues. The CDR3 protein is CASSFAAYNEQFF.

The J gene is TRBJ1-1, the V gene TRBV6-6; the TCRdb D gene call, TRBD1, has no DNA to confirm it. Germline V gives CDR1 MNHNY, CDR2 SVGAGI (reference sequence). CDR3 length: 15 amino acids. The CDR3 is CASSPGVGMNTEAFF.

The V call is TRBV6-5, the J call TRBJ2-7; TCRdb picks TRBD1, but there is no DNA to check that call. The CDR3 extends over 14 amino acids. Germline V gives CDR1 MNHEY, CDR2 SVGAGI. The CDR3 sequence: CAIRPGTASYEQYF.

The chain joins TRBV6-1 to TRBJ2-1; the TRBD1 assignment by TCRdb is unverifiable without DNA. Germline lookup yields CDR1 MNHNS and CDR2 SASEGT. This CDR3 region has 18 residues. CDR3 region: CASSAWGQGKYSYNEQFF.

The genes are TRBV15 and TRBJ2-1; TCRdb calls TRBD2, which cannot be checked without DNA. CDR3 length: 17 residues. Germline-derived CDR1 and CDR2 are LNHNV and YYDKDF (reference sequence). The CDR3 protein is CATSRDKWTSGYNEQFF. The full variable domain, rest sourced from reference TRBV15 and TRBJ2-1, is DAMVIQNPRYQVTQFGKPVTLSCSQTLNHNVMYWYQQKSSQAPKLLFHYYDKDFNNEADTPDNFQSRRPNTSFCFLDIRSPGLGDTAMYLCATSRDKWTSGYNEQFFGPGTRLTVL.

V is TRBV11-2 and J is TRBJ2-2; the TRBD1 assignment by TCRdb is unverifiable without DNA. There are 15 residues in the CDR3. CDR1 SGHAT and CDR2 FQNNGV come from the germline V gene. This CDR3 reads CASSSWDRAAGELFF.